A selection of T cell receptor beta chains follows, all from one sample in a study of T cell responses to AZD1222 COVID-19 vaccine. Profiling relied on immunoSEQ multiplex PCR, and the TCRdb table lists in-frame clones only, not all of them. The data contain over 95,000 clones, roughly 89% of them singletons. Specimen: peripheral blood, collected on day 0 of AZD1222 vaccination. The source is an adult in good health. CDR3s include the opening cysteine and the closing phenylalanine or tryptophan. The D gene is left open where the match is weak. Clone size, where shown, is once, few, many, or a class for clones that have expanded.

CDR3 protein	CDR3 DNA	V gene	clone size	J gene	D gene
CASSPTGVGDNEQFF	TGTGCCAGCTCACCTACAGGGGTTGGAGACAATGAGCAGTTCTTC	TRBV18	-	TRBJ2-1	TRBD1
CASSWGGDHSYNEQFF	TGTGCCAGCAGCTGGGGAGGGGACCACTCCTACAATGAGCAGTTCTTC	TRBV9	-	TRBJ2-1	TRBD2
CASGRTGIHTEAFF	TGTGCCAGCGGTAGAACAGGGATCCACACTGAAGCTTTCTTT	TRBV6-5	-	TRBJ1-1	-
CASSWGTGGAGANVLTF	TGCGCCAGCAGTTGGGGGACAGGGGGCGCTGGGGCCAACGTCCTGACTTTC	TRBV5-1	-	TRBJ2-6	TRBD1
CSVGDRGTDTQYF	TGCAGCGTCGGCGACAGGGGCACAGATACGCAGTATTTT	TRBV29-1	-	TRBJ2-3	TRBD1
CATSRDARDYGYTF	TGTGCCACCAGCAGAGATGCCAGGGACTATGGCTACACCTTC	TRBV15	-	TRBJ1-2	-
CATSRGPRDSSYEQYF	TGTGCCACCAGCAGAGGGCCCCGGGACAGCTCCTACGAGCAGTACTTC	TRBV15	-	TRBJ2-7	TRBD1
CASSQPGGLMGNEQFF	TGCGCCAGCAGCCAACCTGGGGGGTTAATGGGCAATGAGCAGTTCTTC	TRBV4-1	-	TRBJ2-1	-
CASSLGLASYNEQFF	TGTGCCAGCAGCTTGGGGCTAGCGTCCTACAATGAGCAGTTCTTC	TRBV5-8	-	TRBJ2-1	-
CAISLGQDYGYTF	TGTGCCATCAGCCTTGGACAGGACTATGGCTACACCTTC	TRBV10-3	-	TRBJ1-2	TRBD1
CASSPSGVAQETQYF	TGTGCCAGCAGCCCTAGCGGAGTGGCCCAAGAGACCCAGTACTTC	TRBV7-6	-	TRBJ2-5	TRBD2
CASSQFGGSYEQYF	TGCGCCAGCAGCCAGTTCGGCGGATCCTACGAGCAGTACTTC	TRBV4-3	-	TRBJ2-7	-
CSASLVDEQYF	TGCAGTGCTAGTTTAGTTGACGAGCAGTACTTC	TRBV20-1	-	TRBJ2-7	-
CASSARPTSGSPYEQYF	TGCGCCAGCAGCGCACGGCCTACTAGCGGGAGCCCATACGAGCAGTACTTC	TRBV5-1	-	TRBJ2-7	TRBD2
CSARAGPGYTF	TGCAGTGCTAGAGCAGGGCCCGGCTACACCTTC	TRBV20-1	-	TRBJ1-2	-
CASSPGTGIEFSYEQYF	TGTGCCAGCAGCCCCGGGACAGGGATAGAATTCTCCTACGAGCAGTACTTC	TRBV27	-	TRBJ2-7	TRBD1
CASSLARTGLEQYF	TGTGCCAGCAGCTTAGCCCGGACAGGGCTCGAGCAGTACTTC	TRBV11-2	-	TRBJ2-7	TRBD1
CASSIQGRENIQYF	TGTGCCAGTAGTATTCAGGGGCGGGAAAACATTCAGTACTTC	TRBV19	-	TRBJ2-4	-
CASHFGEGGADGYTF	TGTGCCAGTCATTTTGGTGAAGGGGGCGCCGATGGCTACACCTTC	TRBV19	-	TRBJ1-2	TRBD1
CASKASNYGYTF	TGTGCCAGCAAAGCCAGCAACTATGGCTACACCTTC	TRBV5-6	few	TRBJ1-2	-
CASSLAGDTDTQYF	TGCGCCAGCAGCTTGGCGGGGGACACAGATACGCAGTATTTT	TRBV5-1	-	TRBJ2-3	-
CSVKTTGGWGNEQFF	TGCAGCGTCAAAACTACAGGGGGCTGGGGCAATGAGCAGTTCTTC	TRBV29-1	-	TRBJ2-1	TRBD1